The clone carrying this TCR beta chain was detected a few times. One end of the junction varies from germline; a read error may be responsible. CDR1 and CDR2 from the germline V gene are SEHNR and FQNEAQ (reference sequence). CDR3 length: 14 amino acids. For the second PCR, which ran for about 6 to 11 cycles, a sample-barcoded 5' primer and a J-beta primer mix were used. TCRdb processed the 5' RACE reads anew with MiXCR; each CDR3 protein has one entry. The table includes approximately 800,000 distinct CDR3 sequences, more than 20% detected once. The sample is drawn from a study of blood T cells in healthy people across ages. The same sample was also used in a study of T cells of mothers and their children. That paper states: From each mother came over 9.5 million TCR beta CDR3 reads, and from each child came approximately 2.8 million.

The chain uses TRBV7-9 and TRBJ2-1; D is unresolved. The sample taken for sequencing was blood. The sequence derives from a boy aged 10-17 years in good health. CDR3 residues: CASSLNDGTNGQFF. CDR3 DNA: TGTGCCAGCAGCTTAAATGACGGAACAAATGGGCAGTTCTTC.